This T cell receptor beta chain was retrieved from a study of T cell responses to AZD1222 COVID-19 vaccine. The study, taken as a whole, reports: As reported, nearly half of all spike-specific TCRs target variant regions that are unmutated.

Some clones are missing from TCRdb's copy, which holds only in-frame ones; the method was immunoSEQ multiplex PCR. The sample gives 100,000 or so clones, roughly nine tenths of which show up once; 1.3% is in the top ten. This clone showed up just a few times. Antigen: not known. This clonotype originated in an adult in good health. The sample was peripheral blood, taken on day 0 of AZD1222 vaccination.

For the CDR3, the DNA is TGCGCCAGCAGCCAGAACAGGGGAAGGTCGGAAAAACTGTTTTTT. This encodes CASSQNRGRSEKLFF. The chain joins TRBV4-1 to TRBJ1-4, with 7 bases fitting TRBD1. This CDR3 has 15 amino acids. J was trimmed by 8 bases and V by 3 bases; bases with no gene match: 9. Per germline, CDR1 MGHRA and CDR2 YSYEKL.